Presented here are 3 T cell receptor beta chains from one specimen sequenced in a study of blood T cell repertoires in COVID-19 (dated by TCRdb to about 2020). The library came from the immunoSEQ multiplex PCR assay. Drawn from immuneACCESS, this table holds only the in-frame rearrangements with V and J called that TCRdb kept. Clones are partly lost; checked studies trace under half to an unresolved V gene and leave the rest unexplained. The sample yields roughly 330,000 clones; approximately 88% were counted once. Approximately 10% of the sample belongs to the ten largest clones. The sequencing sample was made of peripheral blood. The receptors here all came from a man under 40 with COVID-19, enrolled during active disease.

The gene calls are TRBV3-1 (or the pseudogene TRBV3-2) and TRBJ2-4, with D tentatively TRBD1 (7 bases). Germline CDR1 is LGHDT and CDR2 is YNNKEL (reference sequence). The CDR3 is 14 residues long. V lost 3 bases to trimming and J lost 6 bases, with 12 bases between them. CDR3 nucleotide sequence: TGTGCCAGCAGCCACGCGGGACAGCCAAACATTCAGTACTTC. It is translated as CASSHAGQPNIQYF.

The V gene is TRBV28, the J gene TRBJ2-7, with TRBD1 as a possible D gene (6 bases). Germline V gene sequence: CDR1 MDHEN, CDR2 SYDVKM. The CDR3 has 13 residues. Trimming stripped 7 bases from V and 4 bases from J, with 14 bases between. The CDR3 coding sequence is TGTGCCAGCATTCCAACAGGGTTGTACGAGCAGTACTTC. Its translation: CASIPTGLYEQYF.

The rearrangement links TRBV10-3 to TRBJ1-2, with no clear D. The CDR3 sequence is 16 residues long. V lost 5 bases, J lost 4 bases, and 20 bases lay in between. CDR1 and CDR2 from the germline V gene are ENHRY and SYGVKD. This CDR3 reads CAISPIPTGERYGYTF. As DNA, the CDR3 is TGTGCCATCAGTCCAATCCCCACGGGAGAGCGCTATGGCTACACCTTC.